What follows are 20 T cell receptor beta chains derived from one specimen sequenced in a study of beta chain features in type 1 diabetes listed by TCRdb under 2018. Here is what the overall study found, with its caveats: Type 1 diabetes patients showed a moderate but significant shortening of TCRB CDR3 length in all four CD4+ subsets.

The method behind the library was the immunoSEQ multiplex PCR assay. The High Capacity cDNA Reverse Transcription Kit was used to reverse transcribe all of the isolated RNA, meaning that expressed TCRB transcripts were what got sequenced. TCRdb mirrors the immuneACCESS table, restricted to in-frame sequences. Some clones are absent from its copies; in checked studies, under half trace to an unresolved V gene, and the reason for the others is unknown. The sample table records about 700,000 clones; under 15% of these occur just once. The ten largest make up 0.022% of the sample. No antigen has been assigned to these receptors. Source material: naive CD4+ T cells from blood. Sample cell subset or site, as interpreted from the label and publication: true naive CD4+ T cells. These receptor sequences come from a man aged 18 to 35 with type 1 diabetes.

This chain links TRBV11-2 with TRBJ2-3; 10 bases agree with TRBD2. In germline, CDR1 is SGHAT, CDR2 FQNNGV. After removal of 4 bases from V and 3 bases from J, the junction contained 7 bases not matched to a gene. The CDR3 has 16 residues. CDR3 nucleotides: TGTGCCAGCAGCTACTTCCCGGGACTAGCGACAGATACGCAGTATTTT. Translation: CASSYFPGLATDTQYF.

V and J are TRBV30 and TRBJ1-4, with TRBD1 as a possible D gene (6 bases). The CDR3 spans 14 residues. Germline CDR1 reads GTSNPN; CDR2 reads SVGIG (reference sequence). V was pared by 0 bases and J by 8 bases, with 13 bases between. CDR3: CAWSVQGVREKLFF. The CDR3 nucleotides read TGTGCCTGGAGTGTACAGGGCGTACGCGAAAAACTGTTTTTT.

This clone was detected only a few times. Within the sample, other DNA sequences also encode this same CDR3. V usage is TRBV9 and J usage is TRBJ1-1, with D unclear. This CDR3 has 13 residues. Germline CDR1 reads SGDLS; CDR2 reads YYNGEE. The V and J ends lost 2 bases and 1 base respectively, with 6 bases between them. The CDR3 spells CASSVSGNTEAFF. The DNA for the CDR3 is TGTGCCAGCAGCGTCTCCGGGAACACTGAAGCTTTCTTT.

The chain has TRBV7-6 and TRBJ2-2, with 8 positions matching TRBD1. The germline CDR1 and CDR2 sequences are SGHVS and FNYEAQ. The CDR3 spans 17 residues. Germline trimming cut 4 bases from V and 6 bases from J; bases unmatched to any gene: 13. CDR3 DNA: TGTGCCAGCAGCTCATATGCCGGACAGGGAGTCGCCGGGGAGCTGTTTTTT. Translated: CASSSYAGQGVAGELFF.

This clone was counted a few times. This chain uses TRBV4-1 with TRBJ2-7, with 8 bases fitting TRBD2. The germline gives CDR1 MGHRA, CDR2 YSYEKL. The CDR3 is 16 amino acids. J lost 1 base, V lost 0 bases, and 5 bases had no gene match. DNA for the CDR3: TGCGCCAGCAGCCAAGATGGCGGGGGGTATTCCTACGAGCAGTACTTC. Its translation: CASSQDGGGYSYEQYF.

The CDR3 sequence: CASSIRTDTEAFF. The CDR3 region has the DNA TGTGCCAGTAGTATAAGAACGGATACTGAAGCTTTCTTT. This chain uses TRBV19 with TRBJ1-1; D is unclear. V lost 2 bases to trimming and J lost 5 bases, with 9 bases between them. This CDR3 is built from 13 residues. Germline V gives CDR1 LNHDA, CDR2 SQIVND (reference sequence).

This chain connects TRBV19 to TRBJ1-6; D is undetermined. There are 12 residues in the CDR3. Germline-derived CDR1 and CDR2 are LNHDA and SQIVND (reference sequence). Trimming left V 5 bases short and J 13 bases short, with 12 bases between. CDR3 sequence (DNA): TGTGCCAGTAGTGCGGGCCCGTCCCCCCTCCACTTT. Translated: CASSAGPSPLHF.

The rearrangement joins TRBV30 to TRBJ2-5, with TRBD2 matching over 7 bases. This CDR3 is 13 amino acids long. CDR1 GTSNPN and CDR2 SVGIG come from the germline V gene (reference sequence). The V and J ends lost 1 base and 1 base, in that order; junction bases with no gene match: 0. The DNA for the CDR3 is TGTGCCTGGAGTGCTAGCGGCCAAGAGACCCAGTACTTC. It yields the protein CAWSASGQETQYF.

The chain uses TRBV6-1 and TRBJ1-1; possible D gene TRBD1, 5 bases. The V gene's germline CDR1 is MNHNS and CDR2 SASEGT. Trimming shortened V by 6 bases and J by 1 base, and 12 bases separated the two germline ends. This CDR3 comprises 14 residues. The CDR3 DNA is TGTGCCAGCAGGACAGAGGTGGCGAACACTGAAGCTTTCTTT. Translating it yields CASRTEVANTEAFF.

This clone has just a few counts. This sequence joins TRBV2 and TRBJ2-1; 9 nucleotides align to TRBD1. Germline CDR1 is SNHLY and CDR2 is FYNNEI. The trim removed 0 bases at V and 9 bases at J, leaving 6 bases unmatched. The CDR3 extends over 15 amino acids. For the CDR3, the DNA is TGTGCCAGCAGTGAAGCGGGACAGGGTGTCACTGAGCAGTTCTTC. This sequence encodes CASSEAGQGVTEQFF.

This clone was detected only a few times. The chain links TRBV4-1 to TRBJ2-7; tentatively, D is TRBD1 (6 bases). V gave up 3 bases and J gave up 7 bases, with 28 bases separating them. This CDR3 contains 18 residues. The germline V gene has CDR1 MGHRA and CDR2 YSYEKL. The CDR3 DNA follows: TGCGCCAGCAGCCACAATCCCCTCGACAGGAGACTCGTTGGAGAGCAGTACTTC. Translating gives CASSHNPLDRRLVGEQYF.

The chain uses TRBV9 and TRBJ2-3, with D perhaps assigned TRBD1 or TRBD2 (6 bases each). V lost 0 bases, J lost 2 bases, and 22 bases lay in between. There are 19 residues in the CDR3. The germline CDR1 and CDR2 sequences are SGDLS and YYNGEE. Here the CDR3 reads CASSVENREELRDTDTQYF. In DNA, the CDR3 is TGTGCCAGCAGCGTAGAAAACAGGGAAGAACTGCGGGACACAGATACGCAGTATTTT.

In its sample, this clone was seen a few times. The genes are TRBV30 and TRBJ2-7; tentatively, D is TRBD1 (6 bases). This CDR3 contains 12 residues. Germline V CDR1 and CDR2: GTSNPN, SVGIG (reference sequence). V lost 2 bases and J lost 5, with 10 bases in between. The CDR3: CAWSSTGNEQYF. DNA of the CDR3: TGTGCCTGGAGTTCAACAGGGAACGAGCAGTACTTC.

This rearrangement joins TRBV30 to TRBJ1-2, with 7 bases identical to TRBD1. Germline CDR1 and CDR2: GTSNPN and SVGIG (reference sequence). CDR3 length: 15 residues. The junction had 10 bases not matched to a gene; V was cut back by 0 bases and J by 6 bases. CDR3 DNA sequence: TGTGCCTGGAGTGTACGGGCAGGGGGTAGCAATGGCTACACCTTC. Translation gives CAWSVRAGGSNGYTF. The variable domain in full, completed from reference TRBV30 and TRBJ1-2, reads SQTIHQWPATLVQPVGSPLSLECTVEGTSNPNLYWYRQAAGRGLQLLFYSVGIGQISSEVPQNLSASRPQDRQFILSSKKLLLSDSGFYLCAWSVRAGGSNGYTFGSGTRLTVV.

The J gene is TRBJ2-3, the V gene TRBV2; no definite D call. V was trimmed by 5 bases and J by 2 bases, leaving 5 bases between them. CDR3 length: 12 residues. Germline V gene sequence: CDR1 SNHLY, CDR2 FYNNEI. Here the CDR3 reads CASSLHTDTQYF. CDR3 nucleotide sequence: TGTGCCAGCAGTCTTCACACAGATACGCAGTATTTT.

The table lists this clone with a few counts. CDR3 in DNA: TGTGCCAGCTCGCGGGAGTACGAGCAGTACTTC. This encodes CASSREYEQYF. The chain combines TRBV18 with TRBJ2-7; 7 bases line up with TRBD2. This CDR3 has 11 residues. V dropped 6 bases and J dropped 4; count of bases not matched to a gene: 0. Germline-derived CDR1 and CDR2 are KGHSH and LQKENI.

The sample holds a few counts of this clone. This rearrangement joins TRBV11-2 to TRBJ1-2, with D unresolved. Germline V gives CDR1 SGHAT, CDR2 FQNNGV. The CDR3 is 13 residues long. Trimming left V 3 bases short and J 2 bases short, with 7 bases between. Here the CDR3 reads CASSFGGNYGYTF. The CDR3 DNA sequence: TGTGCCAGCAGCTTCGGAGGGAACTATGGCTACACCTTC.

Comment on this clone: The same CDR3 also results from other DNA sequences found in this sample. This chain's CDR3 is CASQYQETQYF. In DNA, the CDR3 is TGTGCCAGCCAGTACCAAGAGACCCAGTACTTC. The gene calls are TRBV2 and TRBJ2-5, with unresolved D. Germline assignment: CDR1 SNHLY and CDR2 FYNNEI. CDR3 size: 11 residues. The V end was cut by 8 bases, the J end by 0 bases, with 4 bases between. Drawing the rest from reference TRBV2 and TRBJ2-5, the complete variable domain is EPEVTQTPSHQVTQMGQEVILRCVPISNHLYFYWYRQILGQKVEFLVSFYNNEISEKSEIFDDQFSVERPDGSNFTLKIRSTKLEDSAMYFCASQYQETQYFGPGTRLLVL.

The V call is TRBV10-2, the J call TRBJ1-5; 7 nucleotides agree with TRBD1. The CDR3 extends over 14 amino acids. V was clipped by 5 bases and J by 6 bases; unmatched bases: 7. Germline V gene data show CDR1 as WSHSY and CDR2 as SAAADI. The CDR3 is CASSKTGTGQPQHF. DNA for the CDR3: TGCGCCAGCAGTAAGACAGGGACGGGTCAGCCCCAGCATTTT.

The gene calls are TRBV28 and TRBJ1-2; D gene unclear. The CDR3 length is 12 residues. V was pared by 3 bases and J by 7 bases, with 9 bases between. The germline CDR1 and CDR2 sequences are MDHEN and SYDVKM. The CDR3 spells CASSFSSGGYTF. CDR3 bases: TGTGCCAGCAGTTTCAGCAGCGGTGGCTACACCTTC.